This T cell receptor (beta chain) is from a study of cytomegalovirus exposure and HLA in healthy donors. Background on the study: Early released data had 80 million or so unique TCRs, all coming from HLA-typed donors. General study points: Sequencing had likely introduced a cluster of highly shared sequence variants as an artifact. Most subjects' HLA-A and HLA-B alleles were reportedly predicted from TCR beta sequences. TCR beta V- and J-gene trimming, according to a later analysis, was linked to a missense DCLRE1C variant.

The PCR ran on 60 Vbeta and 13 Jbeta primers. This table comes from immunoSEQ multiplex PCR, and its TCRdb copy is limited to in-frame clones, with some not included. This table has 150,000 or so clones, about 85% appearing once. The V gene's germline CDR1 is MNHNS and CDR2 SASEGT. The CDR3 loop spans 16 amino acids. V shed 1 base, J shed 6 bases, and the junction held 6 bases outside the gene matches. This clone was seen just once. Its antigen is currently unknown. Sequencing used PBMCs. This sequence was found in a woman in her late teens or twenties in good health and CMV-seronegative. The chain employs TRBV6-1 and TRBJ1-6; TRBD1 agrees at 7 bases. The CDR3 here is CASSEGPGQSNSPLHF. The CDR3 nucleotides read TGTGCCAGCAGTGAAGGACCGGGACAGAGTAATTCACCCCTCCACTTT.